Shown below are 17 T cell receptor beta chains from a single sample sequenced in a study of T cell changes during pregnancy in multiple sclerosis. Data came from immunoSEQ multiplex PCR; TCRdb stores just in-frame clones and leaves some out. The sample shows fewer than 90,000 clones, about 93% of them seen only once. The sample consisted of peripheral blood, taken after pregnancy. The receptors stem from a female donor in good health, enrolled as a control in a pregnancy study.

The chain couples TRBV27 to TRBJ2-5; 10 bases align to TRBD2. Germline V gives CDR1 MNHEY, CDR2 SMNVEV (reference sequence). J gave up 5 bases and V 6 bases, and 6 bases lay outside the gene matches. The CDR3 is made up of 14 amino acids. CDR3 coding DNA: TGTGCCAGCAGGCTCCTAGCGGGAGTTGAGACCCAGTACTTC. It codes for CASRLLAGVETQYF.

The gene calls are TRBV27 and TRBJ2-1, with 14 bases lining up with TRBD2. Germline loops: CDR1 MNHEY, CDR2 SMNVEV (reference sequence). CDR3 length: 16 residues. The V gene end was trimmed by 2 bases and the J gene end by 10 bases; junction bases not matched to a gene: 7. The CDR3 region has the DNA TGTGCCAGCAGTTTAATGGGACTAGCGGGAGTAGGAGAGCAGTTCTTC. As protein: CASSLMGLAGVGEQFF.

J is TRBJ2-5 and V is TRBV4-1; 7 bases are shared with TRBD2. Germline CDR1 reads MGHRA; CDR2 reads YSYEKL. With V trimmed by 5 bases and J by 5 bases, 5 bases remained unmatched. The CDR3 covers 13 residues. CDR3 nucleotides: TGCGCCAGCAGCGCCGGGGGAGGGGAGACCCAGTACTTC. Its translation: CASSAGGGETQYF.

CDR3 bases: TGTGCCACCAGCAGGGTGACTAGCGGGAGGATCTCAAGCTCCTACGAGCAGTACTTC. Translated, it gives CATSRVTSGRISSSYEQYF. This chain connects TRBV15 to TRBJ2-7, with 13 bases identical to TRBD2. Germline lookup yields CDR1 LNHNV and CDR2 YYDKDF (reference sequence). The CDR3 is 19 amino acids. V gave up 3 bases and J gave up 0 bases; unmatched junction bases: 11.

V usage is TRBV2 and J usage is TRBJ2-3, with TRBD2 matching 12 bases. Germline lookup yields CDR1 SNHLY and CDR2 FYNNEI. CDR3 length equals 19 residues. After removal of 3 bases from V and 1 base from J, the junction contained 11 bases not matched to a gene. CDR3 nucleotides: TGTGCCAGCAGTGATTTTTGGCTAGCGGGAGGGCCGGGCACAGATACGCAGTATTTT. Translation gives CASSDFWLAGGPGTDTQYF.

The chain carries TRBV28 and TRBJ1-3; TRBD1 agrees at 7 bases. In germline, CDR1 is MDHEN, CDR2 SYDVKM. V gave up 3 bases and J gave up 4 bases; unmatched junction bases: 9. The CDR3 length is 16 residues. The CDR3 DNA follows: TGTGCCAGCAGTTTGGGAAGGACAGGAGCAGGAAACACCATATATTTT. The encoded protein is CASSLGRTGAGNTIYF.

This chain joins TRBV6-6 and TRBJ1-2; 9 positions agree with TRBD1. This CDR3 is 13 amino acids long. The ends lost 6 bases at V and 7 bases at J; junction bases unmatched: 6. The germline CDR1 and CDR2 sequences are MNHNY and SVGAGI (reference sequence). The CDR3, as DNA: TGTGCCAGCAGCGACAGGGGGAATGGTGGCTACACCTTC. It translates to CASSDRGNGGYTF.

The rearrangement uses TRBV5-4 and TRBJ2-1; 9 bases align to TRBD2. CDR1 and CDR2 (germline): SGHNT, YYREEE (reference sequence). J lost 6 bases, V lost 3 bases, and 7 bases had no gene match. This CDR3 has 15 amino acids. This CDR3 reads CASSSLAGPFNEQFF. DNA of the CDR3: TGTGCCAGCAGCTCGCTAGCGGGACCATTCAATGAGCAGTTCTTC.

The chain links TRBV6-1 to TRBJ1-2; 11 nucleotides agree with TRBD1. From germline, CDR1 is MNHNS and CDR2 SASEGT. Unmatched junction bases numbered 9, after V lost 4 bases and J lost 5 bases. The CDR3 totals 16 residues. The CDR3: CASSAPGQGVRYGYTF. DNA for the CDR3: TGTGCCAGCAGTGCACCGGGACAGGGGGTGCGTTATGGCTACACCTTC.

V and J are TRBV27 and TRBJ2-3; D is unclear. V was trimmed by 3 bases and J by 10 bases, leaving 14 bases between them. Looked up from germline, CDR1 is MNHEY and CDR2 is SMNVEV (reference sequence). This CDR3 region has 13 residues. As DNA, the CDR3 is TGTGCCAGCAGTTTTTCGTCACGCGAGTCGCAGTATTTT. Its translation is CASSFSSRESQYF.

The chain links TRBV6-5 to TRBJ1-4; 9 nucleotides agree with TRBD1. Looked up from germline, CDR1 is MNHEY and CDR2 is SVGAGI. The J segment lost 8 bases and the V segment lost 4 bases, leaving 5 bases of the junction unmatched. The CDR3 consists of 14 residues. The CDR3 spells CASSSTGGNEKLFF. The CDR3 nucleotides are TGTGCCAGCAGTTCGACAGGGGGAAACGAAAAACTGTTTTTT.

CDR3 DNA: TGTGCCACCGCGGGGCAGAACACTGAAGCTTTCTTT. Protein: CATAGQNTEAFF. V and J are TRBV28 and TRBJ1-1; D may be TRBD1 (5 bases). This CDR3 is 12 amino acids long. Trimming removed 10 bases at V and 1 base at J, with 10 bases between. Germline CDR1 reads MDHEN; CDR2 reads SYDVKM.

The chain is built from TRBV7-9 and TRBJ1-1; D uncertain. The germline gives CDR1 SEHNR, CDR2 FQNEAQ (reference sequence). Trimming took off 1 base at V and 6 bases at J, with 9 bases between the two ends. CDR3 length equals 13 residues. The CDR3 region has the DNA TGTGCCAGCAGCTTAGAAGGAGGAGCTGAAGCTTTCTTT. Translated, it gives CASSLEGGAEAFF. The variable domain in full, completed from reference TRBV7-9 and TRBJ1-1, reads DTGVSQNPRHKITKRGQNVTFRCDPISEHNRLYWYRQTLGQGPEFLTYFQNEAQLEKSRLLSDRFSAERPKGSFSTLEIQRTEQGDSAMYLCASSLEGGAEAFFGQGTRLTVV.

V usage is TRBV12-1 and J usage is TRBJ1-5; the listed D gene, TRBD1, was not tested against the DNA. TRBV12-1 is a documented pseudogene. This CDR3 has 14 amino acids. This CDR3 reads CASSIGWANQPQHF. The CDR3 coding sequence is TGTGCCAGCAGTATAGGTTGGGCCAATCAGCCCCAGCATTTT.

This clone has only one observation. The CDR3 sequence is CASSLAGLAGNSYNEQFF. The CDR3 DNA is TGCGCCAGCAGCTTGGCGGGACTAGCGGGAAACTCCTACAATGAGCAGTTCTTC. This chain links TRBV5-1 with TRBJ2-1; 13 bases are a match to TRBD2. Trimming took 0 bases from V and 0 from J; bases not matched to a gene: 3. The CDR3 runs to 18 residues. Germline V CDR1 and CDR2: SGHRS, YFSETQ.

The CDR3 DNA sequence: TGTGCCAGCTCACCCATCTTACGGGAGAGCTCCTACGAGCAGTACTTC. The encoded protein is CASSPILRESSYEQYF. The gene calls are TRBV18 and TRBJ2-7, with D maybe TRBD2 (6 bases). Germline CDR1 is KGHSH and CDR2 is LQKENI. The CDR3 has 16 residues. Between the trimmed V and J ends, which lost 3 bases and 0 bases, there was a span of 15 bases. The complete variable domain, with remaining parts taken from reference TRBV18 and TRBJ2-7, reads NAGVMQNPRHLVRRRGQEARLRCSPMKGHSHVYWYRQLPEEGLKFMVYLQKENIIDESGMPKERFSAEFPKEGPSILRIQQVVRGDSAAYFCASSPILRESSYEQYFGPGTRLTVT.

Only one count was recorded for this clone. The genes are TRBV19 and TRBJ1-1; D is ambiguous. Trimming took 6 bases from V and 0 from J, leaving 11 bases between them. This CDR3 has 14 amino acids. Germline values: CDR1 LNHDA, CDR2 SQIVND (reference sequence). The CDR3 bases are TGTGCCAGTAGGCCAATGGCCATGAACACTGAAGCTTTCTTT. It encodes CASRPMAMNTEAFF.